The 21 T cell receptor beta chains presented below share a single source sample, sequenced in a study of blood T cell repertoires in COVID-19. Produced via immunoSEQ multiplex PCR; TCRdb's table is partial and in-frame only. Here the sample spans approximately 360,000 clones, about 90% being singletons. Specimen: peripheral blood. The receptors come from a man aged 40-55 years with acute or convalescent COVID-19.

As concerns this clone: Other nucleotide sequences in the sample specify the same CDR3. The rearrangement links TRBV27 to TRBJ2-3, with D possibly matching TRBD2 (6 bases). The ends were cut back, 2 bases at V and 0 bases at J, with 6 bases in the middle. The CDR3 contains 14 residues. Germline CDR1 reads MNHEY; CDR2 reads SMNVEV (reference sequence). CDR3 residues: CASSLAGSTDTQYF. The CDR3 DNA reads TGTGCCAGCAGTTTAGCGGGAAGCACAGATACGCAGTATTTT.

The chain is built from TRBV9 and TRBJ1-2; the match to TRBD1 covers 9 bases. CDR1 is SGDLS and CDR2 is YYNGEE in the germline V gene. CDR3 length: 15 amino acids. Losses at the gene ends were 3 bases for V and 3 bases for J; bases not matched to a gene: 6. The CDR3 coding sequence is TGTGCCAGCAGCGCACCGGGACAGGGAGACTATGGCTACACCTTC. Residues: CASSAPGQGDYGYTF.

The chain links TRBV6-4 to TRBJ2-1, with a possible D match to TRBD2 (6 bases). CDR1 and CDR2 (germline): MRHNA, SNTAGT. The CDR3 runs 14 residues. The ends were cut back, 1 base at V and 8 bases at J, with 12 bases in the middle. CDR3 coding DNA: TGTGCCAGCAGTGACTGGGACTGGCCCCATGAGCAGTTCTTC. It yields the protein CASSDWDWPHEQFF.

Concerning this clone itself: Other DNA sequences from this sample encode an identical CDR3 as well. The chain links TRBV7-9 to TRBJ2-7; 8 positions match TRBD1. The CDR3 covers 12 residues. After removal of 5 bases from V and 6 bases from J, the junction contained 3 bases not matched to a gene. CDR1 SEHNR and CDR2 FQNEAQ come from the germline V gene (reference sequence). Here the CDR3 DNA reads TGTGCCAGCAGCCTCGACAGGGGCGAGCAGTACTTC. Translation gives CASSLDRGEQYF. The variable domain in full, completed from reference TRBV7-9 and TRBJ2-7, reads DTGVSQNPRHKITKRGQNVTFRCDPISEHNRLYWYRQTLGQGPEFLTYFQNEAQLEKSRLLSDRFSAERPKGSFSTLEIQRTEQGDSAMYLCASSLDRGEQYFGPGTRLTVT.

The rearrangement links TRBV6-2 or TRBV6-3 to TRBJ2-2; no definite D call. CDR3 length: 12 residues. V was pared by 6 bases and J by 7 bases, with 9 bases between. Per germline, CDR1 MNHEY and CDR2 SVGEGT. CDR3 amino acids: CASSRESGELFF. The DNA for the CDR3 is TGTGCCAGCAGCCGCGAGAGCGGGGAGCTGTTTTTT.

The chain is built from TRBV5-1 and TRBJ1-1; weak D call: TRBD1 (5 bases). Germline V CDR1 and CDR2: SGHRS, YFSETQ. V shed 2 bases and J shed 4 bases, with 9 bases lying between them. This CDR3 spans 13 amino acids. CDR3 DNA: TGCGCCAGCAGCTTCCGGAGGGGCACTGAAGCTTTCTTT. It codes for CASSFRRGTEAFF.

V gene TRBV5-4 combines with J gene TRBJ2-3; TRBD1 is a possible D gene (6 bases). In germline, CDR1 is SGHNT, CDR2 YYREEE (reference sequence). V gave up 0 bases and J gave up 5 bases, with 10 bases separating them. This CDR3 has 14 amino acids. CDR3 residues: CASSLVTGRDTQYF. The DNA of the CDR3 is TGTGCCAGCAGCTTGGTAACAGGGAGAGATACGCAGTATTTT.

The chain employs TRBV30 and TRBJ1-2; 9 bases are shared with TRBD1. The CDR3 contains 17 residues. Germline V CDR1 and CDR2: GTSNPN, SVGIG (reference sequence). Trimming at V came to 2 bases and at J to 0 bases, leaving 10 bases not matched to a gene. The CDR3 reads CAWSPEGQGGANYGYTF. The CDR3 bases are TGTGCCTGGAGTCCCGAGGGACAGGGTGGAGCTAACTATGGCTACACCTTC.

V is TRBV7-3 and J is TRBJ1-3; 7 bases map to TRBD1. Germline V gene data show CDR1 as SGHTA and CDR2 as FQGTGA. V was pared by 3 bases and J by 0 bases, with 5 bases of the junction left unmatched. The CDR3 is 16 residues long. CDR3 loop: CASSLTGPRSGNTIYF. The CDR3 DNA reads as TGTGCCAGCAGCTTGACAGGGCCGCGCTCTGGAAACACCATATATTTT.

The chain employs TRBV5-1 and TRBJ2-7; D uncertain. Per germline, CDR1 SGHRS and CDR2 YFSETQ. The V and J ends lost 4 bases and 5 bases respectively, with 13 bases between them. The CDR3 has 13 residues. CDR3 sequence: CASSLELPDEQYF. CDR3 bases: TGCGCCAGCAGCCTAGAATTGCCGGACGAGCAGTACTTC.

This chain uses TRBV5-1 with TRBJ2-7; 11 bases match TRBD2. Germline V gives CDR1 SGHRS, CDR2 YFSETQ. V lost 3 bases, J lost 3 bases, and 5 bases stayed unmatched. The CDR3 runs 15 residues. The CDR3 sequence is CASSSLGLAVYEQYF. The CDR3 DNA is TGCGCCAGCAGCTCTCTGGGACTAGCGGTCTACGAGCAGTACTTC.

The V gene is TRBV6-2 or TRBV6-3, the J gene TRBJ2-1; 9 bases fit TRBD2. V trimming: 2 bases; J trimming: 3 bases; junction bases outside the gene matches: 11. Germline CDR1 MNHEY, CDR2 SVGEGT. The length of the CDR3 is 18 residues. CDR3 sequence reads: CASSYHPRLADGYNEQFF. The CDR3 DNA reads TGTGCCAGCAGTTACCATCCCCGACTAGCGGACGGCTACAATGAGCAGTTCTTC.

The chain couples TRBV14 to TRBJ1-1; D perhaps matches TRBD1 (6 bases). Trimming cost V 5 bases and J 3 bases, with 13 bases left between them. Germline V gene sequence: CDR1 SGHDN, CDR2 FVKESK. This CDR3 has 14 residues. CDR3 loop: CASSKDRIYTEAFF. The CDR3 DNA follows: TGTGCCAGCAGCAAGGACAGAATTTACACTGAAGCTTTCTTT.

The chain combines TRBV7-2 with TRBJ1-2; tentatively, D is TRBD1 (5 bases). V lost 2 bases, J lost 5 bases, and 15 bases lay in between. Germline V CDR1 and CDR2: SGHTA, FQGNSA. The CDR3 sequence is 15 residues long. The CDR3 DNA reads as TGTGCCAGCAGCTTATACCCACGGGGGGGATATGGCTACACCTTC. This sequence encodes CASSLYPRGGYGYTF.

This chain connects TRBV5-5 to TRBJ1-6, with 8 bases lining up with TRBD1. Germline CDR1 is SGHKS and CDR2 is YYEKEE (reference sequence). The V gene end was trimmed by 3 bases and the J gene end by 5 bases; junction bases not matched to a gene: 16. This CDR3 is built from 19 residues. CDR3 DNA: TGTGCCAGCAGCTCAAGGACAGGGCGCGTTACGGGCGATAATTCACCCCTCCACTTT. Its translation: CASSSRTGRVTGDNSPLHF.

As DNA, the CDR3 is TGTGCCAGCAGCCAAGATTACAGGGCTAATCAGCCCCAGCATTTT. This gives the protein CASSQDYRANQPQHF. The chain uses TRBV3-1 (or the pseudogene TRBV3-2) and TRBJ1-5; possibly TRBD1 for D (6 bases). This CDR3 is built from 15 residues. CDR1 and CDR2 (germline): LGHDT, YNNKEL (reference sequence). Trimming took 0 bases from V and 4 from J, leaving 10 bases between them.

J is TRBJ1-1 and V is TRBV6-2 or TRBV6-3; D is perhaps TRBD1 (6 bases). Looked up from germline, CDR1 is MNHEY and CDR2 is SVGEGT. CDR3 length equals 14 residues. V was pared by 2 bases and J by 7 bases, with 14 bases between. CDR3 amino acids: CASSYQGFWGEAFF. In DNA form, the CDR3 reads TGTGCCAGCAGTTACCAGGGGTTTTGGGGTGAAGCTTTCTTT.

This chain links TRBV9 with TRBJ1-5; a weak D match, TRBD1 (6 bases). V lost 2 bases, J lost 5 bases, and 14 bases lay in between. CDR1 is SGDLS, CDR2 YYNGEE, per germline. This CDR3 has 15 amino acids. CDR3 residues: CASSVTGTRDQPQHF. For the CDR3, the DNA is TGTGCCAGCAGCGTGACAGGAACGAGGGATCAGCCCCAGCATTTT.

The chain links TRBV6-6 to TRBJ1-2; TRBD1 might be the D (5 bases). V dropped 2 bases and J dropped 3 bases, with 13 bases sitting between them. The CDR3 extends over 15 amino acids. The germline V gene encodes CDR1 MNHNY and CDR2 SVGAGI (reference sequence). This CDR3 is CASSYPEGSDYGYTF. The CDR3 DNA reads TGTGCCAGCAGTTACCCGGAGGGGTCGGACTATGGCTACACCTTC.

The genes are TRBV10-1 and TRBJ2-2, with TRBD1 matching 8 bases. V trimming: 2 bases; J trimming: 0 bases; junction bases outside the gene matches: 2. In germline, CDR1 is WNHNN, CDR2 SYGVQD (reference sequence). CDR3 length: 16 residues. As DNA, the CDR3 is TGCGCCAGCAGTGAGCAGGGACAGGCGAACACCGGGGAGCTGTTTTTT. It specifies CASSEQGQANTGELFF.

The chain joins TRBV4-1 to TRBJ2-1; 9 nucleotides agree with TRBD1. This CDR3 has 15 residues. CDR1 and CDR2 (germline): MGHRA, YSYEKL. J gave up 5 bases and V 5 bases, and 7 bases lay outside the gene matches. In DNA, the CDR3 is TGCGCCAGCAGCGACAGACAGGGGGTACACAATGAGCAGTTCTTC. Translation gives CASSDRQGVHNEQFF.